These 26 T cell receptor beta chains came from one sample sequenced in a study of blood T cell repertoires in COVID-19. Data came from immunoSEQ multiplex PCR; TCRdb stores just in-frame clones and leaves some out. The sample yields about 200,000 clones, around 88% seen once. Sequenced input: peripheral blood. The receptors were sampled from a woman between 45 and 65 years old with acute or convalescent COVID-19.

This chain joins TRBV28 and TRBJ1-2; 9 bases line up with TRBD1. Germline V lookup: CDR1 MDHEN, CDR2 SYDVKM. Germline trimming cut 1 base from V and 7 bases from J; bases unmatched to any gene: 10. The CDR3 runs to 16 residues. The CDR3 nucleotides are TGTGCCAGCAGTTTATACCATTCGGGACAGGGAGGTGGCTACACCTTC. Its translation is CASSLYHSGQGGGYTF.

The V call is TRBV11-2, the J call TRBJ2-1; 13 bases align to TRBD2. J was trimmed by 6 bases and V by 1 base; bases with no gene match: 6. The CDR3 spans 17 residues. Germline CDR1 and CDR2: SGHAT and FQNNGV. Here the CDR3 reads CASSLGTSGSPINEQFF. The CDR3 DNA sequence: TGTGCCAGCAGCTTAGGGACTAGCGGGAGTCCTATCAATGAGCAGTTCTTC.

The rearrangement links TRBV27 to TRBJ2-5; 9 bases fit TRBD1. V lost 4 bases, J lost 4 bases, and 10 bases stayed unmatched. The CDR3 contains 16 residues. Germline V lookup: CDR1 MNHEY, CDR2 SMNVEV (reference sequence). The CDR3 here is CASSSTDRGPLETQYF. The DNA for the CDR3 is TGTGCCAGCAGTTCTACGGACAGGGGACCTCTAGAGACCCAGTACTTC.

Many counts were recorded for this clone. The CDR3 loop is CSVPTGAGELFF. The CDR3 DNA reads TGCAGCGTACCGACAGGGGCCGGGGAGCTGTTTTTT. The chain recombines TRBV29-1 with TRBJ2-2; 8 bases agree with TRBD1. The CDR3 totals 12 residues. Germline V lookup: CDR1 SQVTM, CDR2 ANQGSEA. V shed 6 bases, J shed 6 bases, and the junction held 3 bases outside the gene matches.

The CDR3 DNA reads TGTGCCAGTAAGAGGGAAGGGTACAATGAGCAGTTCTTC. Translated, it gives CASKREGYNEQFF. The chain recombines TRBV19 with TRBJ2-1; D is possibly TRBD2 (5 bases). V was pared by 7 bases and J by 4 bases, with 11 bases between. Germline values: CDR1 LNHDA, CDR2 SQIVND (reference sequence). This CDR3 comprises 13 residues.

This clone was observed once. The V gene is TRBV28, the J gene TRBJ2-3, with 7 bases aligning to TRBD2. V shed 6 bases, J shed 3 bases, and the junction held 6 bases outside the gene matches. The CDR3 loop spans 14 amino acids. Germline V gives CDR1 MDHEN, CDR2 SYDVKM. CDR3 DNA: TGTGCCAGCAGCCCCCGGGGAGGGACAGATACGCAGTATTTT. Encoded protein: CASSPRGGTDTQYF.

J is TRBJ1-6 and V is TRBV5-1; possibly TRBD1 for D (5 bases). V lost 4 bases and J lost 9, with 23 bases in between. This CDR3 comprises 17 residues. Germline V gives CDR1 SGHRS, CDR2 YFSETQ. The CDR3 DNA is TGCGCCAGCAGCCCCGGGCCCGGGGACTCTAAAGGTTCACCCCTCCACTTT. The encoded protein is CASSPGPGDSKGSPLHF. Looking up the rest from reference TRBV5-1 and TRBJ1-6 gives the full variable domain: KAGVTQTPRYLIKTRGQQVTLSCSPISGHRSVSWYQQTPGQGLQFLFEYFSETQRNKGNFPGRFSGRQFSNSRSEMNVSTLELGDSALYLCASSPGPGDSKGSPLHFGNGTRLTVT.

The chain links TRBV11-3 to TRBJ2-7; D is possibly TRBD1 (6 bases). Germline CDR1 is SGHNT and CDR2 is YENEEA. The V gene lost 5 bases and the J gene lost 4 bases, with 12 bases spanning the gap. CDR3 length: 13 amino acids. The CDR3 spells CASSTYTGYEQYF. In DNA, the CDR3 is TGTGCCAGCAGCACATATACAGGGTACGAGCAGTACTTC.

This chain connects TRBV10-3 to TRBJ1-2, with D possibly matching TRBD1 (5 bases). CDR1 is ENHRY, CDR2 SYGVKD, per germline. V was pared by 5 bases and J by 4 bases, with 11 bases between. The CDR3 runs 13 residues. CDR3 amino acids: CAISSQVSYGYTF. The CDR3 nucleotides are TGTGCCATCAGTTCACAGGTATCCTATGGCTACACCTTC.

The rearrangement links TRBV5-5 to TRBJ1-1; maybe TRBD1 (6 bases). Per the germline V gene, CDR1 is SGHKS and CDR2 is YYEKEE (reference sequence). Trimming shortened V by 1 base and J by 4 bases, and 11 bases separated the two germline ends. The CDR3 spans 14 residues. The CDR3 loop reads CASSLSSGVTEAFF. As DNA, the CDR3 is TGTGCCAGCAGCTTGTCTTCAGGGGTCACTGAAGCTTTCTTT.

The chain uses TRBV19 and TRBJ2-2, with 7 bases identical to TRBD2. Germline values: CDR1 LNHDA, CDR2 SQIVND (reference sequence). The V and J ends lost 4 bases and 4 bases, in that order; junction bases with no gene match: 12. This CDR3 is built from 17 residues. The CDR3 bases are TGTGCCAGTAGTACCCCTCCGGGAGGCCCGGGCACCGGGGAGCTGTTTTTT. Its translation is CASSTPPGGPGTGELFF.

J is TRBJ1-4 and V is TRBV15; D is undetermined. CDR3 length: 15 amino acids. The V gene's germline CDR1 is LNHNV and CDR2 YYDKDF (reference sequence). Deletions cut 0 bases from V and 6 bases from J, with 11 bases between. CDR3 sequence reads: CATSRDGQAYEKLFF. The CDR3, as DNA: TGTGCCACCAGCAGAGATGGGCAGGCGTATGAAAAACTGTTTTTT. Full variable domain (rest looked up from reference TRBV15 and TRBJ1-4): DAMVIQNPRYQVTQFGKPVTLSCSQTLNHNVMYWYQQKSSQAPKLLFHYYDKDFNNEADTPDNFQSRRPNTSFCFLDIRSPGLGDTAMYLCATSRDGQAYEKLFFGSGTQLSVL.

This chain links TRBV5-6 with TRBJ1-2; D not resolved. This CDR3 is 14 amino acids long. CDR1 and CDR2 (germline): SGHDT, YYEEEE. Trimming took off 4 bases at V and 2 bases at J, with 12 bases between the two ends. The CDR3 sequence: CASSQQLFNYGYTF. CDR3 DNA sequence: TGTGCCAGCAGCCAACAGTTATTCAACTATGGCTACACCTTC.

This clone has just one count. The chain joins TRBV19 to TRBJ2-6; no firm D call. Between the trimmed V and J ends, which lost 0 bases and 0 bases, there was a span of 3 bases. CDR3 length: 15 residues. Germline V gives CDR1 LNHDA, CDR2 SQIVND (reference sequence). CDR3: CASSIESSGANVLTF. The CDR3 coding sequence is TGTGCCAGTAGTATAGAGAGCTCTGGGGCCAACGTCCTGACTTTC.

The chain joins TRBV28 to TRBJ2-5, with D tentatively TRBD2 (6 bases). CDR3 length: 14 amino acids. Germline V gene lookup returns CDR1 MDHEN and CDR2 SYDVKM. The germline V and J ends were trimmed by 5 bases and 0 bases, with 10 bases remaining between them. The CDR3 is CASSPPSDQETQYF. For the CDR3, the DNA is TGTGCCAGCAGTCCCCCTAGCGACCAAGAGACCCAGTACTTC.

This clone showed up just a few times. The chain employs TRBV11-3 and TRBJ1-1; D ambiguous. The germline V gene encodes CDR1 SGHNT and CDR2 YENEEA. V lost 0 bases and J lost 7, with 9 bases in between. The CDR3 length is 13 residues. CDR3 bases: TGTGCCAGCAGCTTAGAAGCGGGAGATGAAGCTTTCTTT. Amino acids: CASSLEAGDEAFF.

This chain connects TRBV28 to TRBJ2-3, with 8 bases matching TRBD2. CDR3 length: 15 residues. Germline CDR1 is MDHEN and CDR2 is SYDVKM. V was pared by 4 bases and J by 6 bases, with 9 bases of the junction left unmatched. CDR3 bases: TGTGCCAGCAGTTGGGGGACCGGGAGGGGGGATACGCAGTATTTT. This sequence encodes CASSWGTGRGDTQYF.

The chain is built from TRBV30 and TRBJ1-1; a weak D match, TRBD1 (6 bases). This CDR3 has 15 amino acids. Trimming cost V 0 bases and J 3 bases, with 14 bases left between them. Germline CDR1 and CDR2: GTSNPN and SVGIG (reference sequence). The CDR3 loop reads CAWSVSSRQDTEAFF. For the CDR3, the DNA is TGTGCCTGGAGTGTTTCGTCCCGACAGGACACTGAAGCTTTCTTT.

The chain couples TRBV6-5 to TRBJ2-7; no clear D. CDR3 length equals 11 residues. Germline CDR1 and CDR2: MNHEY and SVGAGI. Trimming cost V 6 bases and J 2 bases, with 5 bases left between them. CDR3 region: CASRRTYEQYF. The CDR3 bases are TGTGCCAGCAGGCGGACCTACGAGCAGTACTTC.

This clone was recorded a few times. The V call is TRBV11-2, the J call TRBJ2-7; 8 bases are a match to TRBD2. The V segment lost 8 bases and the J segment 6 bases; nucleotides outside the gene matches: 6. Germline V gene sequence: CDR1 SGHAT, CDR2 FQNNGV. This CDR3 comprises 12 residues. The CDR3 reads CASSRGAAEQYF. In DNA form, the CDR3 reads TGTGCCAGCTCGCGGGGGGCCGCCGAGCAGTACTTC.

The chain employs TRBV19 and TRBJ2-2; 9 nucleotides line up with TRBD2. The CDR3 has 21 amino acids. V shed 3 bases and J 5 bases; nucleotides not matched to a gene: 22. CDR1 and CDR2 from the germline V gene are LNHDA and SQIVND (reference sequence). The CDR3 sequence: CASSISPPHPAGGPNTGELFF. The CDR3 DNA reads TGTGCCAGTAGTATTTCCCCCCCCCACCCGGCGGGAGGGCCTAATACCGGGGAGCTGTTTTTT.

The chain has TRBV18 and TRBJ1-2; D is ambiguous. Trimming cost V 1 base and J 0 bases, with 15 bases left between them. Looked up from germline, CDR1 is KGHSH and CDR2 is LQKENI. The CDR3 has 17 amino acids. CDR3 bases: TGTGCCAGCTCACCACGAATCCAAGGCGGCGCTAACTATGGCTACACCTTC. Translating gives CASSPRIQGGANYGYTF.

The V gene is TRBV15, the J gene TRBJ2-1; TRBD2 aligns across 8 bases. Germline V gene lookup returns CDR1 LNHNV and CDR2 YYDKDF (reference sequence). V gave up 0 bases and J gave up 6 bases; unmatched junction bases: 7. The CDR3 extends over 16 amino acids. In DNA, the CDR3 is TGTGCCACCAGCAGAGACCCAAGGCGGGAGGTCAATGAGCAGTTCTTC. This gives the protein CATSRDPRREVNEQFF. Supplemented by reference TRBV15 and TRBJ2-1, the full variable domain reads DAMVIQNPRYQVTQFGKPVTLSCSQTLNHNVMYWYQQKSSQAPKLLFHYYDKDFNNEADTPDNFQSRRPNTSFCFLDIRSPGLGDTAMYLCATSRDPRREVNEQFFGPGTRLTVL.

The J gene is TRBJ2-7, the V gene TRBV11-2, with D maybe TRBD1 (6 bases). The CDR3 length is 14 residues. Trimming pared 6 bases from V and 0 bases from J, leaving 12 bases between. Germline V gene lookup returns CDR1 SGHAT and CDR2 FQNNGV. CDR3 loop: CASRYGTFSYEQYF. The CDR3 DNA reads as TGTGCCAGCAGATACGGGACATTCTCCTACGAGCAGTACTTC.

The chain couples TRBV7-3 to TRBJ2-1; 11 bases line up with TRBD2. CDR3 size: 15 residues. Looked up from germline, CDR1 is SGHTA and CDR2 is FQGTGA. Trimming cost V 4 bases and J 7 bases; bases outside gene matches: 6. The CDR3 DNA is TGTGCCAGCAGCTCACTAGCGGGAGTGGAGAATGAGCAGTTCTTC. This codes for CASSSLAGVENEQFF. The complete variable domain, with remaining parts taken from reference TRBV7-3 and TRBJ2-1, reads GAGVSQTPSNKVTEKGKYVELRCDPISGHTALYWYRQSLGQGPEFLIYFQGTGAADDSGLPNDRFFAVRPEGSVSTLKIQRTERGDSAVYLCASSSLAGVENEQFFGPGTRLTVL.

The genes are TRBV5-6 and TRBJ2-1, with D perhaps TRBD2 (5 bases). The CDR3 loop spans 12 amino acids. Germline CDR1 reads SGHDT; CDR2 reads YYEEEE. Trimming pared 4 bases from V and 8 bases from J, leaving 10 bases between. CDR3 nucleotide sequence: TGTGCCAGCAGCACTAGTGTGTATGAGCAGTTCTTC. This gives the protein CASSTSVYEQFF.